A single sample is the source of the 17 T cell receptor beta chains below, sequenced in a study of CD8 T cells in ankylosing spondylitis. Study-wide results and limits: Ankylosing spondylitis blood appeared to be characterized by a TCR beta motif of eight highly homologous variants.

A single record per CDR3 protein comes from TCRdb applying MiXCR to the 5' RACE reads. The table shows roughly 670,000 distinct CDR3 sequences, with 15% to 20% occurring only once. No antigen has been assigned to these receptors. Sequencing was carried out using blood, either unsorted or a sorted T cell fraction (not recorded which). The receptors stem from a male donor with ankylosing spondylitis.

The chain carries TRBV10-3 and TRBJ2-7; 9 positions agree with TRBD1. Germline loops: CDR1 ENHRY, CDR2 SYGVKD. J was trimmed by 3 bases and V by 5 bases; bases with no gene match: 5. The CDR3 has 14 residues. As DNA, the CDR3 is TGTGCCATCAGTAACGGGACAGGGCTCTACGAGCAGTACTTC. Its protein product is CAISNGTGLYEQYF.

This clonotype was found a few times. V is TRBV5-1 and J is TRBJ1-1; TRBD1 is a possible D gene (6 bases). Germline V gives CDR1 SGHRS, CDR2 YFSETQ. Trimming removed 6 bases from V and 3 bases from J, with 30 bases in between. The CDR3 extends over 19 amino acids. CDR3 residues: CASTKGSGTSVPLHTEAFF. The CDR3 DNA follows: TGCGCCAGCACCAAAGGTTCCGGGACATCGGTCCCTTTGCACACTGAAGCTTTCTTT.

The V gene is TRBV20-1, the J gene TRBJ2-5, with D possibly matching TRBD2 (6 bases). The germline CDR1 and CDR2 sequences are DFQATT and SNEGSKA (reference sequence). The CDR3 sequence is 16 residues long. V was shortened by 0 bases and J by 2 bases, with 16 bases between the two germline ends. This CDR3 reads CSAREGRLGPQETQYF. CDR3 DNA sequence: TGCAGTGCTAGAGAGGGGCGACTAGGGCCTCAAGAGACCCAGTACTTC.

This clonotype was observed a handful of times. The DNA of the CDR3 is TGTGCCAGCAGCCAAGTATCACAGCTCGCTGGAAACACCATATATTTT. Its translation is CASSQVSQLAGNTIYF. The chain combines TRBV3-1 with TRBJ1-3; no firm D call. V was trimmed by 1 base and J by 2 bases, leaving 12 bases between them. The germline CDR1 and CDR2 sequences are LGHDT and YNNKEL (reference sequence). The CDR3 totals 16 residues.

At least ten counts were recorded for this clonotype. The CDR3 spells CASSLGLAGGVEQFF. CDR3 DNA sequence: TGCGCCAGCAGCCTGGGACTAGCGGGAGGGGTTGAGCAGTTCTTC. The chain couples TRBV4-3 to TRBJ2-1; TRBD2 aligns across 16 bases. The CDR3 length is 15 residues. The V gene's germline CDR1 is LGHNA and CDR2 YSLEER. V lost 4 bases to trimming and J lost 9 bases; unmatched junction nucleotides: 3.

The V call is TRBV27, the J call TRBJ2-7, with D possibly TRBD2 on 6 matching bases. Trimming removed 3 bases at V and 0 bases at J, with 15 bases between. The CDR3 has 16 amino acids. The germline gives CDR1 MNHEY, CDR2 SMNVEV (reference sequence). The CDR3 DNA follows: TGTGCCAGCAGTTTGGGGGGTAGCGGACCCTCCTACGAGCAGTACTTC. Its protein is CASSLGGSGPSYEQYF.

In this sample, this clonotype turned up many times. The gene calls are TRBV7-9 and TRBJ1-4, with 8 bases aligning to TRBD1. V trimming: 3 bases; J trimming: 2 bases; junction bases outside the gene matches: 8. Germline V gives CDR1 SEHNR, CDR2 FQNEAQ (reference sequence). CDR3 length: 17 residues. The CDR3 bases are TGTGCCAGCAGCTTCGTTATCAGGGGGCAGACTAATGAAAAACTGTTTTTT. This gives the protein CASSFVIRGQTNEKLFF.

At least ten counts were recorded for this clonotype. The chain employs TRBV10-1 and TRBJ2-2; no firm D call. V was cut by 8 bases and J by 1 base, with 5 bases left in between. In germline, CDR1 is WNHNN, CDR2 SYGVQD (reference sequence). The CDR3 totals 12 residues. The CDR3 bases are TGCGCCAGCGGGTGGAACACCGGGGAGCTGTTTTTT. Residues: CASGWNTGELFF.

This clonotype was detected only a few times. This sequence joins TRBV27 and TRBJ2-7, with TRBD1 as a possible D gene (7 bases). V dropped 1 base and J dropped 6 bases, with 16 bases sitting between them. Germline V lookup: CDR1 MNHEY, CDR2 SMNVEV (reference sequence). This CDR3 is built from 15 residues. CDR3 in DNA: TGTGCCAGCAGTTTATTCGGGGCGGGACAGAGCGAGCAGTACTTC. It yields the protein CASSLFGAGQSEQYF.

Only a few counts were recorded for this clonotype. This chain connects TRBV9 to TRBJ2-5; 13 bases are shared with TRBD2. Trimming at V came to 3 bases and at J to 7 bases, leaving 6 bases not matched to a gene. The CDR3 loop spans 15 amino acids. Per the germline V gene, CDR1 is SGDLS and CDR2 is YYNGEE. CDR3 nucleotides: TGTGCCAGCAGCGCGACTAGCGGGGGGCCGGGGACCCAGTACTTC. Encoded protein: CASSATSGGPGTQYF.

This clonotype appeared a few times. In nucleotides, the CDR3 is TGTGCCAGCAGCCCCCTCGGTTGGGAACTGTTTTTT. It specifies CASSPLGWELFF. The rearrangement uses TRBV12-3 or TRBV12-4 and TRBJ1-4; no reliable D call. The V gene lost 6 bases and the J gene lost 12 bases, with 14 bases spanning the gap. The length of the CDR3 is 12 residues.

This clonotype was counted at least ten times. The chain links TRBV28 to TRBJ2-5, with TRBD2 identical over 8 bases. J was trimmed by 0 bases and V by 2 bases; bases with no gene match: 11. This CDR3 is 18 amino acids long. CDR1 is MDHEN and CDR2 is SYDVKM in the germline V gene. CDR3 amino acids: CASSLASGSSPHQETQYF. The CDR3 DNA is TGTGCCAGCAGTTTAGCCAGCGGGAGTAGTCCCCACCAAGAGACCCAGTACTTC.

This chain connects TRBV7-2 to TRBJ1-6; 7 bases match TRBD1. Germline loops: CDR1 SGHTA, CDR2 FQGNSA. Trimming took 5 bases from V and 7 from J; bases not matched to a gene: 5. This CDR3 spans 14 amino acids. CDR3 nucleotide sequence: TGTGCCAGCAGCCGGGGACAGTGGAATTCACCCCTCCACTTT. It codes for CASSRGQWNSPLHF.

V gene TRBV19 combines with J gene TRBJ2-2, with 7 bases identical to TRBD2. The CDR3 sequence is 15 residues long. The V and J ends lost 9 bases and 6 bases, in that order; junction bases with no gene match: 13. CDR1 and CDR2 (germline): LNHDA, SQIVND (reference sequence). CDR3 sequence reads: CASRIGGSFAGELFF. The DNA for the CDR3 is TGTGCCAGCCGTATAGGCGGGAGTTTTGCCGGGGAGCTGTTTTTT.

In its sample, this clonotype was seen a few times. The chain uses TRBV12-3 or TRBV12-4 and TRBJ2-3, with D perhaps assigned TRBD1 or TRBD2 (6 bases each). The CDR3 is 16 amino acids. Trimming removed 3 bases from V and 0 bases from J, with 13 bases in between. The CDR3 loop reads CASSLTGAASTDTQYF. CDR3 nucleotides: TGTGCCAGCAGTTTGACGGGGGCAGCTAGCACAGATACGCAGTATTTT.

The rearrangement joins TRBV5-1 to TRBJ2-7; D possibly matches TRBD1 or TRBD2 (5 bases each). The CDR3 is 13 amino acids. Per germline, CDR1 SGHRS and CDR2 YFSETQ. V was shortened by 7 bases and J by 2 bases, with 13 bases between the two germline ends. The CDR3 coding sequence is TGCGCCAGCGGATGGGACGGTGCCTACGAGCAGTACTTC. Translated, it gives CASGWDGAYEQYF.

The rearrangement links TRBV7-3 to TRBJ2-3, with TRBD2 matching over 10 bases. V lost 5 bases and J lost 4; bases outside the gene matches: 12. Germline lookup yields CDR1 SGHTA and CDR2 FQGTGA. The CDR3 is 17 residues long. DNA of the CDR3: TGTGCCAGCAGCCCCCGATCAACTAGCGGGGACCCAGATACGCAGTATTTT. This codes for CASSPRSTSGDPDTQYF.